The 19 T cell receptor beta chains in this list originate from one sample, sequenced in a study of CD8+CD57+ T cells in acquired aplastic anemia. CDR3 and TCR beta VDJ profiling relied on genomic DNA as the template. TCRdb re-analysed the reads in MiXCR, keeping a single row per CDR3 protein. The table lists 250,000 to 350,000 distinct CDR3 sequences, approximately 57% of them singletons. Sequencing used sorted CD4+, CD8+, or CD8+CD57+ T cells (not recorded which) from PBMCs. All receptors derive from a human donor with severe aplastic anemia or a healthy control (not recorded which).

A few counts support this clonotype. The V and J genes are TRBV6-1 and TRBJ2-5; 10 nucleotides line up with TRBD1. Germline trimming cut 0 bases from V and 3 bases from J; bases unmatched to any gene: 10. Germline V gives CDR1 MNHNS, CDR2 SASEGT. This CDR3 has 18 residues. This chain's CDR3 is CASSEAHWTGGNKETQYF. DNA for the CDR3: TGTGCCAGCAGTGAAGCGCATTGGACAGGGGGTAACAAAGAGACCCAGTACTTC.

The rearrangement joins TRBV7-2 to TRBJ2-7; perhaps D is TRBD1 or TRBD2 (5 bases each). Germline V gene data show CDR1 as SGHTA and CDR2 as FQGNSA. With 5 bases removed from V and 3 bases from J, the gap between germline ends came to 11 bases. This CDR3 comprises 13 residues. The CDR3 DNA reads TGTGCCAGCAGCCGATGGGACGGCTACGAGCAGTACTTC. Residues: CASSRWDGYEQYF.

The chain joins TRBV20-1 to TRBJ2-2; 9 bases are shared with TRBD1. Germline lookup yields CDR1 DFQATT and CDR2 SNEGSKA (reference sequence). The length of the CDR3 is 14 residues. With V trimmed by 3 bases and J by 3 bases, 2 bases remained unmatched. The CDR3 loop reads CSASTGGYTGELFF. The CDR3, as DNA: TGCAGTGCTAGCACAGGGGGCTACACCGGGGAGCTGTTTTTT.

This CDR3 is CASSLATGGLAGELFF. The CDR3, as DNA: TGTGCCAGCAGCTTAGCTACAGGGGGGTTGGCCGGGGAGCTGTTTTTT. The chain has TRBV7-6 and TRBJ2-2, with 8 bases matching TRBD1. This CDR3 is 16 amino acids long. Germline loops: CDR1 SGHVS, CDR2 FNYEAQ. The J segment lost 6 bases and the V segment lost 0 bases, leaving 6 bases of the junction unmatched.

A note on this clonotype: With a much larger clone just one base away, this may be a read error. The V and J genes are TRBV6-5 and TRBJ1-4; D unresolved. V dropped 0 bases and J dropped 5 bases, with 10 bases sitting between them. The germline V gene encodes CDR1 MNHEY and CDR2 SVGAGI. The CDR3 has 15 residues. The CDR3 nucleotides read TGTGCCAGCAGTTACTCCGGGAAAGAGAATGAAAAACTGTTTTTT. This sequence encodes CASSYSGKENEKLFF.

This sequence joins TRBV5-1 and TRBJ2-7, with D maybe TRBD1 (6 bases). V lost 4 bases and J 0 bases, leaving 14 bases between the germline ends. The CDR3 extends over 15 amino acids. The germline CDR1 and CDR2 sequences are SGHRS and YFSETQ. The CDR3, as DNA: TGCGCCAGCAGCACCACGACAGGAGCCTCCTACGAGCAGTACTTC. This translates into CASSTTTGASYEQYF.

This clonotype was recorded only once. The chain joins TRBV7-3 to TRBJ1-1; D is uncertain. The CDR3 has 14 residues. CDR1 and CDR2 (germline): SGHTA, FQGTGA. The ends were cut back, 8 bases at V and 5 bases at J, with 18 bases in the middle. CDR3 nucleotides: TGTGCCAGCGGCCAAGCGGGTGGGGTAACTGAAGCTTTCTTT. It codes for CASGQAGGVTEAFF.

The gene calls are TRBV25-1 and TRBJ1-1, with D possibly TRBD1 on 5 matching bases. CDR1 and CDR2 from the germline V gene are MGHDK and SYGVNS. V gave up 4 bases and J gave up 6 bases, with 12 bases separating them. This CDR3 contains 13 residues. The CDR3: CASSGQGYAEAFF. The CDR3 nucleotides read TGTGCCAGCAGTGGTCAGGGTTATGCTGAAGCTTTCTTT.

This chain joins TRBV29-1 and TRBJ2-7; no reliable D call. The length of the CDR3 is 10 residues. V was pared by 6 bases and J by 3 bases, with 6 bases between. Germline V CDR1 and CDR2: SQVTM, ANQGSEA. CDR3 coding DNA: TGCAGCGTGATGTACTACGAGCAGTACTTC. It codes for CSVMYYEQYF.

This clonotype was seen just once. V gene TRBV9 combines with J gene TRBJ2-7; D uncertain. V lost 7 bases, J lost 6 bases, and 20 bases lay in between. The CDR3 runs 14 residues. Germline V CDR1 and CDR2: SGDLS, YYNGEE. As DNA, the CDR3 is TGTGCCAGCGGCCCAGGTGGGGTCTTGGGCGAGCAGTACTTC. This gives the protein CASGPGGVLGEQYF.

CDR3 sequence (DNA): TGCGCCAGCAGCGGCACAAACAACCTTAACACAGATACGCAGTATTTT. Protein: CASSGTNNLNTDTQYF. The V call is TRBV5-1, the J call TRBJ2-3; D not certain. V shed 4 bases and J shed 2 bases, with 17 bases lying between them. Germline V lookup: CDR1 SGHRS, CDR2 YFSETQ. The CDR3 spans 16 residues.

Regarding this clonotype: The junction does not match germline at one end; this may be a read error. The chain combines TRBV7-8 with TRBJ2-2; TRBD1 is a possible D gene (7 bases). The germline V gene encodes CDR1 SGHVS and CDR2 FQNEAQ. The CDR3 sequence is 17 residues long. CDR3 amino acids: CASSLVFWGGRQGEMFF. In DNA form, the CDR3 reads TGTGCCAGCAGCTTAGTGTTCTGGGGAGGTAGGCAGGGGGAGATGTTTTTT. Together with reference TRBV7-8 and TRBJ2-2, the CDR3 gives the full variable domain: GAGVSQSPRYKVAKRGQDVALRCDPISGHVSLFWYQQALGQGPEFLTYFQNEAQLDKSGLPSDRFFAERPEGSVSTLKIQRTQQEDSAVYLCASSLVFWGGRQGEMFFGEGSRLTVL.

A few counts support this clonotype. The chain is built from TRBV2 and TRBJ1-2; 12 bases agree with TRBD1. Per germline, CDR1 SNHLY and CDR2 FYNNEI. The V gene end was trimmed by 10 bases and the J gene end by 7 bases; junction bases not matched to a gene: 10. The CDR3 is made up of 14 amino acids. CDR3 nucleotides: TGTGCCACCCCGGGACAGGGGGCATTTGGTGGCTACACCTTC. It encodes CATPGQGAFGGYTF.

This clonotype was seen repeatedly, ten times or more. CDR3 sequence: CASSLFPASTDTQYF. CDR3 in DNA: TGTGCCAGCAGTTTATTCCCGGCTAGCACAGATACGCAGTATTTT. This chain connects TRBV27 to TRBJ2-3; D call uncertain. Germline V lookup: CDR1 MNHEY, CDR2 SMNVEV (reference sequence). This CDR3 comprises 15 residues. V was cut by 1 base and J by 0 bases, with 8 bases left in between.

The chain employs TRBV7-3 and TRBJ1-2, with a possible D match to TRBD1 (5 bases). CDR1 and CDR2 (germline): SGHTA, FQGTGA. Trimming pared 1 base from V and 6 bases from J, leaving 12 bases between. This CDR3 is built from 14 residues. The CDR3 DNA is TGTGCCAGCAGCTTAATGGGAGGGGACGATGGCTACACCTTC. Amino acid sequence: CASSLMGGDDGYTF.

The chain has TRBV24-1 and TRBJ2-1, with D possibly TRBD2 on 5 matching bases. V was clipped by 7 bases and J by 8 bases, with 17 bases between them. Germline V gene lookup returns CDR1 KGHDR and CDR2 SFDVKD. The CDR3 length is 14 residues. The CDR3 region has the DNA TGTGCCACCAGAGACCCCCGGGGAGAGGATGAGCAGTTCTTC. Translated: CATRDPRGEDEQFF.

This chain uses TRBV20-1 with TRBJ2-2; D possibly corresponds to TRBD2 (6 bases). The CDR3 has 14 amino acids. Germline-derived CDR1 and CDR2 are DFQATT and SNEGSKA (reference sequence). V was clipped by 1 base and J by 4 bases, with 10 bases between them. Here the CDR3 reads CSARAGAGTGELFF. In nucleotides, the CDR3 is TGCAGTGCTAGAGCGGGAGCGGGCACCGGGGAGCTGTTTTTT.

This clonotype was seen ten or more times. The rearrangement links TRBV11-2 to TRBJ1-2; 7 nucleotides line up with TRBD1. V shed 5 bases and J 8 bases; nucleotides not matched to a gene: 8. The CDR3 totals 13 residues. The germline V gene has CDR1 SGHAT and CDR2 FQNNGV. The CDR3 loop reads CASSPETGYGYTF. Written as DNA, the CDR3 is TGTGCCAGCAGCCCGGAGACAGGGTACGGCTACACCTTC.

The chain combines TRBV20-1 with TRBJ2-7, with D tentatively TRBD1 (7 bases). V lost 6 bases and J lost 5, with 11 bases in between. Germline V gene lookup returns CDR1 DFQATT and CDR2 SNEGSKA (reference sequence). The CDR3 extends over 11 amino acids. CDR3 sequence: CSARGAHEQYF. DNA for the CDR3: TGCAGTGCCAGGGGGGCCCACGAGCAGTACTTC.